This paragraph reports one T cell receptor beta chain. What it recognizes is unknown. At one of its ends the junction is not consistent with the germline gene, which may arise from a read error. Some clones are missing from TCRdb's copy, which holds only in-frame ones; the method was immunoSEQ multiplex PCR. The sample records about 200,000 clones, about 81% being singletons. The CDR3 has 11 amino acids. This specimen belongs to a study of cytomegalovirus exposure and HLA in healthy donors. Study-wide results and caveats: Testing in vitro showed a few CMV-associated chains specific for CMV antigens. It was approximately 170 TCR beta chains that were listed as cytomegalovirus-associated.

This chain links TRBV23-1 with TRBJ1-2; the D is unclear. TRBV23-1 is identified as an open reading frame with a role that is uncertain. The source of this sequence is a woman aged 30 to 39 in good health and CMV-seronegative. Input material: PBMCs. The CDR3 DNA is TGCGCCAGCAGCCATCCGAGGGATAGCCTATTC. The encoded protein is CASSHPRDSLF.